One T cell receptor beta chain is described in this entry. What it recognizes is unknown. Given a much more abundant clone one base away, this may be a read error. CDR3 size: 18 residues. With 3 bases removed from V and 3 bases from J, the gap between germline ends came to 23 bases. Germline lookup yields CDR1 KGHSH and CDR2 LQKENI. The data were obtained in a study of glioma-infiltrating T cells. Findings and limits, study-wide: Very few CDR3 sequences were shared between tissue and blood. Above-expected tissue-blood divergence occurred in all gliomas, most in low-grade ones.

The iRepertoire nested amplicon-rescue multiplex PCR amplified TCR alpha and beta CDR3s from RNA. For one-step reverse transcription and amplification, 100-400 ng of tissue mRNA or PBMC total RNA was used. TCRdb re-analysed the multiplex PCR reads in MiXCR, keeping a single row per CDR3 protein. The sample gives 110,000 or so distinct CDR3 sequences, 25% of which show up once; approximately 35% is in the top ten. The source is a human donor with low-grade glioma or glioblastoma, undergoing nonglioma brain surgery, or in good health (not recorded which). J is TRBJ1-2 and V is TRBV18; D is unresolved. The sequenced material came from glioma tissue, nonneoplastic brain tissue, or PBMCs (not recorded which). CDR3 sequence reads: CASSPLATRRGKDYGYTF. The CDR3 region has the DNA TGTGCCAGCTCACCCCTCGCGACCAGACGGGGAAAGGACTATGGCTACACCTTC. Drawing the rest from reference TRBV18 and TRBJ1-2, the complete variable domain is NAGVMQNPRHLVRRRGQEARLRCSPMKGHSHVYWYRQLPEEGLKFMVYLQKENIIDESGMPKERFSAEFPKEGPSILRIQQVVRGDSAAYFCASSPLATRRGKDYGYTFGSGTRLTVV.